This TCR beta chain originates from a study of Ad26.COV2.S vaccination and SARS-CoV-2 variants. Study summary: Doses of Ad26.COV2.S were injected into muscle once or twice, 56 days apart. General study points: Similar non-spike TCR breadth was seen in vaccine and placebo recipients.

TCRdb's table, derived via immunoSEQ multiplex PCR, lists solely in-frame clones and lacks some. This table holds around 320,000 clones, about nine tenths found once. The CDR3 runs 15 residues. V gave up 1 base and J gave up 0 bases, with 6 bases separating them. Germline-derived CDR1 and CDR2 are LGHNA and YSLEER. On this clone: Its antigen is not identified.

As for treatment: some 20 received Ad26.COV2.S at low or high dose, single or two shots; about five received placebo; per-sample allocation not given. Sampling was performed 63 days after the first vaccine or placebo injection. The sequences come from peripheral blood, collected in a trial of Ad26.COV2.S vaccine versus placebo. The TCR was taken from a person between 18 and 65 years old who received the Ad26.COV2.S COVID-19 vaccine or a placebo. The rearrangement uses TRBV4-3 and TRBJ2-2; D not resolved. The CDR3 sequence: CASSQVFANTGELFF. As DNA, the CDR3 is TGCGCCAGCAGCCAAGTGTTCGCGAACACCGGGGAGCTGTTTTTT.